The next 19 T cell receptor beta chains were all read from a single sample in a study of blood T cell repertoires in COVID-19 (dated by TCRdb to about 2020). Receptors were amplified or captured by the immunoSEQ multiplex PCR assay. The source is immuneACCESS, and TCRdb retained only in-frame sequences with V and J called. Part of the clones is not carried over; for the studies checked, unresolved V genes explain less than half of this, and the remainder is unexplained. The sample table shows about 140,000 clones, and around 90% are seen once. Jointly, the top ten make up 5% to 6% of the sample. Source material: peripheral blood. These receptors originate from a human donor in a cohort sampled during active COVID-19.

This chain joins TRBV19 and TRBJ1-5; TRBD1 is a possible D gene (5 bases). CDR1 and CDR2 (germline): LNHDA, SQIVND (reference sequence). The CDR3 sequence is 19 residues long. V lost 7 bases, J lost 4 bases, and 29 bases lay in between. CDR3 loop: CASIGGGTSRAGENQPQHF. As DNA, the CDR3 is TGTGCCAGTATTGGCGGCGGCACCTCCAGGGCGGGGGAAAATCAGCCCCAGCATTTT.

V usage is TRBV7-2 and J usage is TRBJ2-7, with 11 nucleotides matching TRBD1. Germline V gives CDR1 SGHTA, CDR2 FQGNSA. Germline trimming cut 6 bases from V and 2 bases from J; bases unmatched to any gene: 3. This CDR3 contains 14 residues. CDR3 sequence (DNA): TGTGCCAGCAGATCGGGACAGGGGGCCTACGAGCAGTACTTC. Its translation: CASRSGQGAYEQYF.

This rearrangement joins TRBV28 to TRBJ2-7; unclear D gene. The CDR3 sequence is 14 residues long. Looked up from germline, CDR1 is MDHEN and CDR2 is SYDVKM. V was trimmed by 5 bases and J by 2 bases, leaving 13 bases between them. The CDR3 reads CASSLRVTPYEQYF. CDR3 coding DNA: TGTGCCAGCAGTCTCCGCGTCACCCCCTACGAGCAGTACTTC.

The CDR3 protein is CASSTGVLYEQYF. CDR3 nucleotide sequence: TGTGCCAGTAGTACCGGGGTACTTTACGAGCAGTACTTC. V and J are TRBV19 and TRBJ2-7, with D possibly being TRBD2 (5 bases). The CDR3 has 13 amino acids. Germline CDR1 is LNHDA and CDR2 is SQIVND (reference sequence). With 4 bases removed from V and 4 bases from J, the gap between germline ends came to 11 bases.

This clone turned up a few times. V and J are TRBV9 and TRBJ1-2, with TRBD1 as a possible D gene (5 bases). CDR1 and CDR2 from the germline V gene are SGDLS and YYNGEE. The length of the CDR3 is 11 residues. Trimming removed 7 bases from V and 3 bases from J, with 7 bases in between. CDR3 loop: CASHRYYGYTF. Written as DNA, the CDR3 is TGTGCCAGCCACAGGTACTATGGCTACACCTTC.

The chain links TRBV7-8 to TRBJ2-7, with 7 bases matching TRBD1. This CDR3 spans 15 amino acids. J gave up 1 base and V 3 bases, and 6 bases lay outside the gene matches. Germline CDR1 and CDR2: SGHVS and FQNEAQ. The DNA of the CDR3 is TGTGCCAGCAGCTTTAGTGGGACAGCTTCCTACGAGCAGTACTTC. Its protein is CASSFSGTASYEQYF.

V usage is TRBV7-8 and J usage is TRBJ2-1; 9 nucleotides agree with TRBD2. This CDR3 contains 16 residues. Germline V CDR1 and CDR2: SGHVS, FQNEAQ. V was pared by 4 bases and J by 2 bases, with 6 bases of the junction left unmatched. Here the CDR3 DNA reads TGTGCCAGCAGCTCACGCCGACTAGCGGCCTACAATGAGCAGTTCTTC. This gives the protein CASSSRRLAAYNEQFF.

This clone was found once. The rearrangement links TRBV7-2 to TRBJ2-1; perhaps TRBD2 as D (6 bases). Trimming cost V 9 bases and J 8 bases, with 14 bases left between them. The CDR3 loop spans 12 amino acids. Germline CDR1 reads SGHTA; CDR2 reads FQGNSA. CDR3 DNA sequence: TGTGCCAGTCGACGGGGGTGGGATGAGCAGTTCTTC. Residues: CASRRGWDEQFF.

This rearrangement joins TRBV7-8 to TRBJ2-2, with 7 positions matching TRBD2. CDR3 length: 16 residues. The germline gives CDR1 SGHVS, CDR2 FQNEAQ. V lost 6 bases, J lost 1 base, and 8 bases stayed unmatched. The CDR3 nucleotides are TGTGCCAGCAGGGCCACCCGGGGGGTGAACACCGGGGAGCTGTTTTTT. Its translation is CASRATRGVNTGELFF.

Only one count was recorded for this clone. V is TRBV19 and J is TRBJ2-3; D is perhaps TRBD2 (5 bases). The CDR3 loop spans 14 amino acids. Germline V gene data show CDR1 as LNHDA and CDR2 as SQIVND (reference sequence). V lost 2 bases and J lost 0, with 6 bases in between. This chain's CDR3 is CASSIRRSTDTQYF. The CDR3 nucleotides read TGTGCCAGTAGTATACGGAGGAGCACAGATACGCAGTATTTT.

The chain couples TRBV7-9 to TRBJ2-1; no clear D. Germline CDR1 is SEHNR and CDR2 is FQNEAQ (reference sequence). V shed 1 base and J shed 3 bases, with 7 bases lying between them. The CDR3 is 14 residues long. The CDR3, as DNA: TGTGCCAGCAGCTTAGGCGCAGGCTACAATGAGCAGTTCTTC. Amino acids: CASSLGAGYNEQFF.

The chain combines TRBV4-1 with TRBJ1-5; D might be TRBD1 (6 bases). Germline V gives CDR1 MGHRA, CDR2 YSYEKL. V gave up 1 base and J gave up 4 bases, with 14 bases separating them. This CDR3 contains 16 residues. The CDR3 spells CASSQVTGNQNQPQHF. Here the CDR3 DNA reads TGCGCCAGCAGCCAAGTAACAGGGAATCAGAATCAGCCCCAGCATTTT.

J is TRBJ2-7 and V is TRBV6-1; D not resolved. CDR3 size: 15 residues. CDR1 MNHNS and CDR2 SASEGT come from the germline V gene. Trimming removed 0 bases from V and 4 bases from J, with 13 bases in between. As DNA, the CDR3 is TGTGCCAGCAGTGAAGCGCTTCAATACTATTACGAGCAGTACTTC. It specifies CASSEALQYYYEQYF.

This chain connects TRBV6-4 to TRBJ2-3, with TRBD2 identical over 11 bases. From germline, CDR1 is MRHNA and CDR2 SNTAGT. J lost 4 bases, V lost 5 bases, and 5 bases had no gene match. The CDR3 length is 15 residues. Here the CDR3 reads CASSPTSGEADTQYF. As DNA, the CDR3 is TGTGCCAGCAGTCCGACTAGCGGGGAGGCAGATACGCAGTATTTT.

This sequence joins TRBV27 and TRBJ2-1; 8 bases fit TRBD1. With V trimmed by 3 bases and J by 2 bases, 6 bases remained unmatched. Germline CDR1 is MNHEY and CDR2 is SMNVEV (reference sequence). The CDR3 spans 16 residues. The CDR3 loop reads CASSFAAGGAYNEQFF. CDR3 nucleotides: TGTGCCAGCAGTTTTGCGGCAGGGGGCGCCTACAATGAGCAGTTCTTC.

Details on this clone: The CDR3 end shows no conserved phenylalanine or tryptophan, and so a read error is likely. The limits of the CDR3 on the DNA are not certain, so only TCRdb's listed CDR3 is given. The genes are TRBV28 and TRBJ2-7; TRBD2 is taken as the D call from the table, unchecked against the DNA. The CDR3 is 10 amino acids in total, end residues counted. Germline CDR1 reads MDHEN; CDR2 reads SYDVKM. The chain's CDR3 is CASSLLGRPL.

V and J are TRBV27 and TRBJ1-2; D is unclear. V was pared by 2 bases and J by 0 bases, with 4 bases between. Germline CDR1 is MNHEY and CDR2 is SMNVEV (reference sequence). CDR3 length: 13 amino acids. The CDR3 nucleotides read TGTGCCAGCAGTTTAAGCGCTAACTATGGCTACACCTTC. Its translation is CASSLSANYGYTF.

The chain is built from TRBV27 and TRBJ2-1; no clear D gene. The CDR3 has 16 amino acids. V was shortened by 4 bases and J by 0 bases, with 13 bases between the two germline ends. Germline V lookup: CDR1 MNHEY, CDR2 SMNVEV (reference sequence). CDR3 sequence (DNA): TGTGCCAGCAGTTATAAGTCCGTCAGCTCCTACAATGAGCAGTTCTTC. Protein sequence: CASSYKSVSSYNEQFF.

The chain uses TRBV27 and TRBJ2-7, with D maybe TRBD1 (7 bases). Germline V lookup: CDR1 MNHEY, CDR2 SMNVEV (reference sequence). V gave up 6 bases and J gave up 2 bases, with 11 bases separating them. This CDR3 is 13 amino acids long. CDR3 protein: CASRTGTAYEQYF. CDR3 DNA: TGTGCCAGCAGGACAGGGACTGCCTACGAGCAGTACTTC.